This TCR beta chain was documented in a study of preoperative IRX-2 immunotherapy in early breast cancer (dated by TCRdb to 2018 to 2020). The library was prepared using the immunoSEQ multiplex PCR assay. TCRdb took over this immuneACCESS table, retaining in-frame rearrangements with V and J assigned. Such tables are incomplete; in checked studies, under half of the missing clones stem from an unresolved V gene, and the remainder is unexplained. Present in this sample are just over 25,000 clones, 75% to 85% of which were seen just once. The ten largest clones add up to approximately 1.4% of the sample. Interpreted using the paper, the treatment or condition label stands for: preoperative locoregional IRX-2 cytokine immunotherapy. The samples were obtained from a phase Ib study in which preoperative, locoregional IRX-2 cytokine immunotherapy intended to prime immune responses was tested. Patients with early-stage breast cancer who were given IRX-2 before surgery served as donors.

Concerning this clone itself: Its specific antigen is unknown. No base quality information exists; no much larger clone differs at one position.

The cysteine opens and the phenylalanine closes a CDR3 of 15 amino acids. Only the CDR3 DNA stays, 45 bases, in frame from base 1. Trimming takes 3 bases off V and 7 bases off J; junction bases not matched to a gene: 10. The germline V gene yields MDHEN for CDR1 and SYDVKM for CDR2. The sample here was lymph node tissue, taken after IRX-2 immunotherapy. This receptor was identified in a human donor with breast cancer. The rearranged chain carries TRBV28 and TRBJ1-2, with 8 central nucleotides matching TRBD1. The CDR3 reads CASSFGGTGAPGYTF. The DNA sequence reads TGTGCCAGCAGTTTTGGGGGGACAGGAGCACCTGGCTACACCTTC.